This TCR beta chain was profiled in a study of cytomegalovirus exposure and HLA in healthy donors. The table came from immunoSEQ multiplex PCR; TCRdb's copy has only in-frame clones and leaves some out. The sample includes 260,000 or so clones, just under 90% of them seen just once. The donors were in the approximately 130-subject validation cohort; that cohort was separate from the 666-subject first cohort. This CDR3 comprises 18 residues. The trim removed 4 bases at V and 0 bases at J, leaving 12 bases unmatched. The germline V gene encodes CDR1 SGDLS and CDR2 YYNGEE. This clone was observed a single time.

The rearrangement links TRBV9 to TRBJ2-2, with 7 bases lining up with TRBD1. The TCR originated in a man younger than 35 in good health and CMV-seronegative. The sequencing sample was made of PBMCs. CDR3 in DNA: TGTGCCAGCAGCTTACCAGGGACAGTAACCCCGAACACCGGGGAGCTGTTTTTT. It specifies CASSLPGTVTPNTGELFF.